These 27 T cell receptor beta chains were sequenced from one sample in a study of shared clonotypes between healthy human individuals (dated by TCRdb to the early 2020s). Library method: the immunoSEQ multiplex PCR assay. The immuneACCESS repertoire file appears here via TCRdb, limited to in-frame rearrangements. These files lack a portion of the clones; in checked studies, under half of the deficit traces to unresolved V genes, and the cause of the others is not known. Counted in this sample were about 490,000 clones; around three quarters of them appeared once. The ten largest clonotypes hold about 12% of the sample. Sequencing input: PBMCs. The receptor set was obtained from a woman aged 40 to 49 in good health. Some clones in this sample may be carry-over from other donors' samples.

The J gene is TRBJ1-4, the V gene TRBV11-2; D is unclear. CDR3 length: 13 residues. Germline lookup yields CDR1 SGHAT and CDR2 FQNNGV. Between the trimmed V and J ends, which lost 1 base and 4 bases, there was a span of 4 bases. Here the CDR3 reads CASSLVLNEKLFF. The CDR3 DNA reads TGTGCCAGCAGCTTAGTGCTTAATGAAAAACTGTTTTTT. Variable domain in full (rest from reference TRBV11-2 and TRBJ1-4): EAGVAQSPRYKIIEKRQSVAFWCNPISGHATLYWYQQILGQGPKLLIQFQNNGVVDDSQLPKDRFSAERLKGVDSTLKIQPAKLEDSAVYLCASSLVLNEKLFFGSGTQLSVL.

The J gene is TRBJ2-3, the V gene TRBV7-8, with 8 bases that match TRBD2. The CDR3 has 15 amino acids. Germline loops: CDR1 SGHVS, CDR2 FQNEAQ. The V segment lost 4 bases and the J segment 0 bases; nucleotides outside the gene matches: 3. The CDR3 DNA is TGTGCCAGCAGCTACCCTAGCGGGAGCACAGATACGCAGTATTTT. Translated: CASSYPSGSTDTQYF.

This clone was seen a handful of times. The J gene is TRBJ1-1, the V gene TRBV29-1; D gene uncertain. CDR1 is SQVTM and CDR2 is ANQGSEA in the germline V gene. Trimming took 4 bases from V and 3 from J, leaving 12 bases between them. The CDR3 has 13 residues. Here the CDR3 reads CSVGGRLDTEAFF. CDR3 in DNA: TGCAGCGTTGGAGGGAGGTTAGACACTGAAGCTTTCTTT.

The chain employs TRBV30 and TRBJ2-3; D unclear. This CDR3 has 12 residues. Trimming cost V 3 bases and J 7 bases, with 11 bases left between them. Germline lookup yields CDR1 GTSNPN and CDR2 SVGIG (reference sequence). This chain's CDR3 is CAWRPTGYTQYF. CDR3 DNA sequence: TGTGCCTGGAGACCGACCGGGTATACGCAGTATTTT.

The chain carries TRBV28 and TRBJ1-2; perhaps TRBD1 as D (6 bases). Germline V gene sequence: CDR1 MDHEN, CDR2 SYDVKM. The CDR3 extends over 11 amino acids. The V end was cut by 5 bases, the J end by 10 bases, with 11 bases between. Here the CDR3 reads CASSPDRFYTF. The CDR3 DNA reads as TGTGCCAGCAGTCCCGACAGGTTCTACACCTTC.

The chain has TRBV18 and TRBJ2-7; TRBD2 aligns across 14 bases. The germline gives CDR1 KGHSH, CDR2 LQKENI. Trimming took 6 bases from V and 1 from J; bases not matched to a gene: 8. The CDR3 runs 17 residues. The CDR3 sequence: CASSPPTSGRGSYEQYF. CDR3 in DNA: TGTGCCAGCTCTCCGCCGACTAGCGGGAGGGGGTCCTACGAGCAGTACTTC.

The chain is built from TRBV11-2 and TRBJ1-3; D gene unclear. Per germline, CDR1 SGHAT and CDR2 FQNNGV. The CDR3 runs to 15 residues. V shed 3 bases and J shed 4 bases, with 13 bases lying between them. CDR3 sequence: CASSFFGSAGNTIYF. The CDR3 DNA is TGTGCCAGCAGCTTTTTCGGAAGTGCAGGAAACACCATATATTTT.

This clone has a single count. The V and J genes are TRBV2 and TRBJ1-1; weak D call: TRBD1 (6 bases). The V gene lost 6 bases and the J gene lost 3 bases, with 8 bases spanning the gap. Germline CDR1 SNHLY, CDR2 FYNNEI. This CDR3 is 12 amino acids long. The DNA of the CDR3 is TGTGCCAGCAGCCAGGGGTACACTGAAGCTTTCTTT. It specifies CASSQGYTEAFF.

The chain employs TRBV28 and TRBJ1-5; 7 nucleotides align to TRBD1. Germline assignment: CDR1 MDHEN and CDR2 SYDVKM. J lost 6 bases, V lost 5 bases, and 7 bases had no gene match. This CDR3 contains 14 residues. The CDR3, as DNA: TGTGCCAGCAGTCCTCAGGGGGAGACTCAGCCCCAGCATTTT. Its translation: CASSPQGETQPQHF.

V gene TRBV9 combines with J gene TRBJ2-3; D is tentatively TRBD1 or TRBD2 (7 bases each). The germline gives CDR1 SGDLS, CDR2 YYNGEE. The CDR3 is 15 amino acids. V was cut by 3 bases and J by 6 bases, with 17 bases left in between. CDR3 sequence: CASSAGGASTDTQYF. The CDR3 DNA is TGTGCCAGCAGCGCAGGGGGGGCAAGTACGGATACGCAGTATTTT. The whole variable domain, filled in from reference TRBV9 and TRBJ2-3, reads DSGVTQTPKHLITATGQRVTLRCSPRSGDLSVYWYQQSLDQGLQFLIQYYNGEERAKGNILERFSAQQFPDLHSELNLSSLELGDSALYFCASSAGGASTDTQYFGPGTRLTVL.

The rearrangement links TRBV7-9 to TRBJ2-7; unclear D gene. Germline CDR1 and CDR2: SEHNR and FQNEAQ (reference sequence). V was shortened by 0 bases and J by 4 bases, with 7 bases between the two germline ends. The CDR3 runs to 13 residues. The CDR3 sequence is CASSLAREYEQYF. In DNA form, the CDR3 reads TGTGCCAGCAGCTTAGCTCGAGAATACGAGCAGTACTTC.

This clone was counted a single time. This chain uses TRBV19 with TRBJ1-2; perhaps TRBD1 as D (5 bases). The CDR3 spans 15 residues. Trimming took off 0 bases at V and 8 bases at J, with 16 bases between the two ends. Germline CDR1 LNHDA, CDR2 SQIVND (reference sequence). The CDR3 DNA is TGTGCCAGTAGTATAGATCTTAGCAGGGCAGACGGCTACACCTTC. Its protein is CASSIDLSRADGYTF.

About this clone itself: A single base is all that separates this from a far larger clone, so a read error is likely. The J gene is TRBJ1-6, the V gene TRBV25-1; no reliable D call. Germline-derived CDR1 and CDR2 are MGHDK and SYGVNS. CDR3 size: 13 residues. The CDR3 DNA reads as TGTGCCAGCAGTGAATCTGAGAATTCACCCTTCCACTTT. The encoded protein is CASSESENSPFHF.

The gene calls are TRBV19 and TRBJ1-1, with 7 bases matching TRBD1. The germline V gene encodes CDR1 LNHDA and CDR2 SQIVND (reference sequence). V dropped 6 bases and J dropped 5; count of bases not matched to a gene: 15. The CDR3 runs to 16 residues. CDR3 nucleotide sequence: TGTGCCAGTAGCCCAAGGGCCCGACAGGGTAGAACTGAAGCTTTCTTT. This codes for CASSPRARQGRTEAFF.

V usage is TRBV5-4 and J usage is TRBJ1-4; 7 bases agree with TRBD1. The J segment lost 3 bases and the V segment lost 4 bases, leaving 6 bases of the junction unmatched. The CDR3 contains 15 residues. Germline CDR1 SGHNT, CDR2 YYREEE (reference sequence). The CDR3 nucleotides are TGTGCCAGCAGCCACCGGGACAGCTCTAATGAAAAACTGTTTTTT. This gives the protein CASSHRDSSNEKLFF. Combining the CDR3 with reference TRBV5-4 and TRBJ1-4 gives the whole variable domain ETGVTQSPTHLIKTRGQQVTLRCSSQSGHNTVSWYQQALGQGPQFIFQYYREEENGRGNFPPRFSGLQFPNYSSELNVNALELDDSALYLCASSHRDSSNEKLFFGSGTQLSVL.

The V call is TRBV21-1, the J call TRBJ2-1. TRBV21-1 is designated a pseudogene. The CDR3 spans 16 residues. CDR3 sequence: CASSKAPKSKYNEQFF. The CDR3 region has the DNA TGTGCCAGCAGCAAAGCCCCAAAGTCCAAATACAATGAGCAGTTCTTC.

This rearrangement joins TRBV9 to TRBJ2-7; D tentatively reads TRBD1 or TRBD2 (5 bases each). Trimming took off 5 bases at V and 5 bases at J, with 14 bases between the two ends. CDR1 and CDR2 from the germline V gene are SGDLS and YYNGEE. This CDR3 spans 13 amino acids. The CDR3 spells CASRGDPRNEQYF. The CDR3 region has the DNA TGTGCCAGCAGGGGGGACCCCCGAAACGAGCAGTACTTC.

The rearrangement uses TRBV27 and TRBJ1-3, with 7 bases that match TRBD1. CDR3 length: 15 residues. Unmatched junction bases numbered 3, after V lost 2 bases and J lost 2 bases. CDR1 and CDR2 (germline): MNHEY, SMNVEV (reference sequence). The chain's CDR3 is CASSLRQGTGNTIYF. CDR3 coding DNA: TGTGCCAGCAGTTTAAGACAGGGTACTGGAAACACCATATATTTT.

The rearrangement links TRBV4-1 to TRBJ1-1, with D possibly matching TRBD1 (5 bases). The CDR3 covers 14 residues. CDR1 and CDR2 (germline): MGHRA, YSYEKL. Trimming left V 4 bases short and J 0 bases short, with 9 bases between. CDR3 residues: CASSPRAMNTEAFF. The DNA for the CDR3 is TGCGCCAGCAGCCCCAGGGCCATGAACACTGAAGCTTTCTTT.

CDR3 nucleotides: TGTGCCAGACAGGTCCCGTTCTACGAGCAGTACTTC. This gives the protein CARQVPFYEQYF. This rearrangement joins TRBV27 to TRBJ2-7, with D possibly matching TRBD1 (5 bases). The CDR3 contains 12 residues. The germline V and J ends were trimmed by 9 bases and 3 bases, with 12 bases remaining between them. The germline gives CDR1 MNHEY, CDR2 SMNVEV (reference sequence).

V gene TRBV29-1 combines with J gene TRBJ1-2; the match to TRBD1 covers 7 bases. Germline trimming cut 6 bases from V and 7 bases from J; bases unmatched to any gene: 5. The V gene's germline CDR1 is SQVTM and CDR2 ANQGSEA. The CDR3 covers 11 residues. The CDR3, as DNA: TGCAGCGTGACAGGGTTGAGTGGCTACACCTTC. This translates into CSVTGLSGYTF.

With regard to this clone: The likely explanation is a read error, given a far larger clone one base away. The chain employs TRBV7-8 and TRBJ2-7; D gene ambiguous. The ends were cut back, 6 bases at V and 2 bases at J, with 17 bases in the middle. CDR1 SGHVS and CDR2 FQNEAQ come from the germline V gene. The CDR3 spans 15 residues. The CDR3 DNA reads TGTGCCAGCAGTTTCCTCGGCTACTCACCCTACGAGCAGTACTTC. Translation gives CASSFLGYSPYEQYF.

This chain connects TRBV6-4 to TRBJ2-3; 7 bases align to TRBD2. The V and J ends lost 6 bases and 1 base, in that order; junction bases with no gene match: 4. The CDR3 is 14 amino acids. Germline CDR1 reads MRHNA; CDR2 reads SNTAGT. The CDR3 here is CASSAGVGTDTQYF. CDR3 nucleotide sequence: TGTGCCAGCAGCGCGGGAGTTGGCACAGATACGCAGTATTTT.

Only a few counts were recorded for this clone. This chain connects TRBV15 to TRBJ2-7, with 8 bases lining up with TRBD1. The CDR3 totals 15 residues. In germline, CDR1 is LNHNV, CDR2 YYDKDF (reference sequence). J lost 3 bases, V lost 5 bases, and 9 bases had no gene match. The CDR3 region has the DNA TGTGCCACCAGCCCACTTGACAGGGGTTACTACGAGCAGTACTTC. Translating gives CATSPLDRGYYEQYF.

This clone was counted a few times. The V call is TRBV18, the J call TRBJ1-5; D unclear. V was pared by 1 base and J by 6 bases, with 7 bases between. This CDR3 comprises 13 residues. Germline lookup yields CDR1 KGHSH and CDR2 LQKENI. The CDR3 sequence is CASSPQGVQPQHF. The CDR3 nucleotides read TGTGCCAGCTCACCACAAGGTGTTCAGCCCCAGCATTTT.

The sample holds one count of this clone. The chain employs TRBV6-5 and TRBJ1-4, with D possibly being TRBD1 (5 bases). Germline V CDR1 and CDR2: MNHEY, SVGAGI. V was shortened by 2 bases and J by 7 bases, with 11 bases between the two germline ends. The CDR3 is made up of 14 amino acids. The CDR3, as DNA: TGTGCCAGCAGTTACGAAGGGGTTGGTGAAAAACTGTTTTTT. This encodes CASSYEGVGEKLFF.

The chain has TRBV6-5 and TRBJ2-1; TRBD1 agrees at 9 bases. Trimming cost V 6 bases and J 5 bases; bases outside gene matches: 5. Per germline, CDR1 MNHEY and CDR2 SVGAGI. The CDR3 length is 14 residues. The CDR3 loop is CASRLQGAHNEQFF. In nucleotides, the CDR3 is TGTGCCAGCAGATTACAGGGGGCTCACAATGAGCAGTTCTTC.